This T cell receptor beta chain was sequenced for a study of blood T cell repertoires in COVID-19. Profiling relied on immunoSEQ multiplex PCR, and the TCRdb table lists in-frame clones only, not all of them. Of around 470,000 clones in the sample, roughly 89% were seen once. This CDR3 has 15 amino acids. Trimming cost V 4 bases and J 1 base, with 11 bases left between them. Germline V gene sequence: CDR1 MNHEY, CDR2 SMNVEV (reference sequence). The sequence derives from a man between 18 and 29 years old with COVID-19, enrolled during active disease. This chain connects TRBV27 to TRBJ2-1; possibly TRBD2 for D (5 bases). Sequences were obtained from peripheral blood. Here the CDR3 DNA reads TGTGCCAGCAGTTACGGACTGATTTCCTACAATGAGCAGTTCTTC. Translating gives CASSYGLISYNEQFF.